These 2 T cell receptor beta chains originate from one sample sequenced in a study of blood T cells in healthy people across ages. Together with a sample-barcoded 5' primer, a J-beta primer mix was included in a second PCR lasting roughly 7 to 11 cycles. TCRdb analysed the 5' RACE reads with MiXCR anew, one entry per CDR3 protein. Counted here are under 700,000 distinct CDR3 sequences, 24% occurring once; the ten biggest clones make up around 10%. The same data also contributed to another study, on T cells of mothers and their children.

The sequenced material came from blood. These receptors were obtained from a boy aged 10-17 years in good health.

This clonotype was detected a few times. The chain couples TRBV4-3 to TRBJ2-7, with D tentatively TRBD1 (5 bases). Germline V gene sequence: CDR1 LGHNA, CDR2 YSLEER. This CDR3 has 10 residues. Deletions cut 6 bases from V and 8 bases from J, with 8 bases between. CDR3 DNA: TGCGCCAGCAGTCCAGGGAAGCAGTACTTC. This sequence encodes CASSPGKQYF.

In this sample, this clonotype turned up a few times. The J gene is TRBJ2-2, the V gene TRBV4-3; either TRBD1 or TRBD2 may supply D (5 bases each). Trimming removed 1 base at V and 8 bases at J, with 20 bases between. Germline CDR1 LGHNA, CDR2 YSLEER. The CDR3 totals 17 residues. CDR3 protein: CASSQGRTVIGTGELFF. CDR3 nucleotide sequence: TGCGCCAGCAGCCAAGGGAGGACGGTTATTGGGACGGGGGAGCTGTTTTTT.